These 12 T cell receptor beta chains were all obtained from the same sample, sequenced in a study of blood T cell repertoires in COVID-19. The data were produced by immunoSEQ multiplex PCR, yet TCRdb's version contains in-frame clones alone and is incomplete. The sample has some 200,000 clones; roughly nine tenths are singletons. Input material: peripheral blood. The receptors were sampled from a young woman who had recovered from COVID-19.

This chain links TRBV19 with TRBJ2-1; 9 bases map to TRBD2. V gave up 5 bases and J gave up 2 bases; unmatched junction bases: 7. CDR3 length: 16 residues. Germline V gives CDR1 LNHDA, CDR2 SQIVND (reference sequence). CDR3 nucleotides: TGTGCCAGTAGTCCCCCCCCTAGCGGGGCCTACAATGAGCAGTTCTTC. It specifies CASSPPPSGAYNEQFF.

V usage is TRBV27 and J usage is TRBJ1-1; 9 nucleotides line up with TRBD1. The CDR3 covers 13 residues. The germline gives CDR1 MNHEY, CDR2 SMNVEV (reference sequence). Trimming at V came to 10 bases and at J to 5 bases, leaving 8 bases not matched to a gene. The chain's CDR3 is CAIWGQGKTEAFF. The CDR3 region has the DNA TGTGCCATCTGGGGACAGGGCAAAACTGAAGCTTTCTTT.

The rearrangement joins TRBV27 to TRBJ1-1; D is ambiguous. Trimming took off 4 bases at V and 1 base at J, with 10 bases between the two ends. The CDR3 consists of 14 residues. CDR1 is MNHEY and CDR2 is SMNVEV in the germline V gene (reference sequence). In DNA, the CDR3 is TGTGCCAGCAGTTGGGCCGGCCAGAACACTGAAGCTTTCTTT. Its protein product is CASSWAGQNTEAFF.

This sequence joins TRBV7-2 and TRBJ2-7; TRBD2 is a possible D gene (5 bases). The length of the CDR3 is 16 residues. Germline values: CDR1 SGHTA, CDR2 FQGNSA. V was trimmed by 1 base and J by 0 bases, leaving 13 bases between them. The CDR3 bases are TGTGCCAGCAGCTTAGTAGGAGGTGGGAGCTCCTACGAGCAGTACTTC. This encodes CASSLVGGGSSYEQYF. The complete variable domain, with remaining parts taken from reference TRBV7-2 and TRBJ2-7, reads GAGVSQSPSNKVTEKGKDVELRCDPISGHTALYWYRQSLGQGLEFLIYFQGNSAPDKSGLPSDRFSAERTGGSVSTLTIQRTQQEDSAVYLCASSLVGGGSSYEQYFGPGTRLTVT.

The rearrangement joins TRBV10-2 to TRBJ1-4; weak D call: TRBD1 (6 bases). This CDR3 has 14 residues. Per germline, CDR1 WSHSY and CDR2 SAAADI. Trimming left V 4 bases short and J 5 bases short, with 11 bases between. The CDR3 coding sequence is TGCGCCAGCAGTGGGTCAGGGGCAAATGAAAAACTGTTTTTT. This gives the protein CASSGSGANEKLFF.

The CDR3 loop reads CSVDLQGNTEAFF. CDR3 DNA: TGCAGCGTTGACCTACAGGGGAACACTGAAGCTTTCTTT. The rearrangement joins TRBV29-1 to TRBJ1-1; maybe TRBD1 (6 bases). CDR1 and CDR2 from the germline V gene are SQVTM and ANQGSEA. Trimming left V 3 bases short and J 1 base short, with 9 bases between. The CDR3 runs 13 residues.

The chain employs TRBV6-5 and TRBJ1-1; tentatively, D is TRBD1 (6 bases). Germline values: CDR1 MNHEY, CDR2 SVGAGI. The CDR3 loop spans 12 amino acids. Trimming stripped 5 bases from V and 10 bases from J, with 14 bases between. CDR3 protein: CASSTTGNGAFF. The CDR3 nucleotides are TGTGCCAGCAGTACCACAGGGAACGGAGCTTTCTTT.

This chain uses TRBV18 with TRBJ2-5, with D possibly matching TRBD2 (6 bases). V shed 3 bases and J shed 2 bases, with 10 bases lying between them. CDR3 length equals 14 residues. Germline CDR1 and CDR2: KGHSH and LQKENI. The CDR3 protein is CASSPRDFQETQYF. DNA for the CDR3: TGTGCCAGCTCACCCCGGGACTTTCAAGAGACCCAGTACTTC.

The chain carries TRBV9 and TRBJ1-1; perhaps TRBD1 as D (6 bases). Trimming cost V 4 bases and J 5 bases, with 15 bases left between them. CDR1 and CDR2 from the germline V gene are SGDLS and YYNGEE. CDR3 length: 14 residues. CDR3 sequence: CASSKGDTGTEAFF. CDR3 nucleotide sequence: TGTGCCAGCAGCAAGGGGGACACAGGTACTGAAGCTTTCTTT. Looking up the rest from reference TRBV9 and TRBJ1-1 gives the full variable domain: DSGVTQTPKHLITATGQRVTLRCSPRSGDLSVYWYQQSLDQGLQFLIQYYNGEERAKGNILERFSAQQFPDLHSELNLSSLELGDSALYFCASSKGDTGTEAFFGQGTRLTVV.

J is TRBJ2-1 and V is TRBV4-3; maybe TRBD1 (6 bases). Trimming shortened V by 2 bases and J by 4 bases, and 6 bases separated the two germline ends. The CDR3 extends over 13 amino acids. Germline CDR1 LGHNA, CDR2 YSLEER. CDR3 amino acids: CASSQQGYNEQFF. DNA of the CDR3: TGCGCCAGCAGCCAACAGGGGTACAATGAGCAGTTCTTC.

The rearrangement links TRBV4-2 to TRBJ2-5, with D perhaps matching TRBD2 (5 bases). CDR1 and CDR2 (germline): LGHNA, YNFKEQ. The V and J ends lost 8 bases and 1 base respectively, with 11 bases between them. This CDR3 spans 13 amino acids. CDR3 region: CASSYSVQETQYF. The CDR3 nucleotides read TGTGCCAGCTCCTATAGCGTCCAAGAGACCCAGTACTTC.

The V and J genes are TRBV7-9 and TRBJ2-2; a weak D match, TRBD2 (6 bases). There are 14 residues in the CDR3. Trimming pared 3 bases from V and 7 bases from J, leaving 12 bases between. Germline V gene sequence: CDR1 SEHNR, CDR2 FQNEAQ (reference sequence). CDR3 residues: CASSLEGLGGELFF. The CDR3 bases are TGTGCCAGCAGCTTGGAGGGGTTAGGCGGGGAGCTGTTTTTT. The complete variable domain, with remaining parts taken from reference TRBV7-9 and TRBJ2-2, reads DTGVSQNPRHKITKRGQNVTFRCDPISEHNRLYWYRQTLGQGPEFLTYFQNEAQLEKSRLLSDRFSAERPKGSFSTLEIQRTEQGDSAMYLCASSLEGLGGELFFGEGSRLTVL.